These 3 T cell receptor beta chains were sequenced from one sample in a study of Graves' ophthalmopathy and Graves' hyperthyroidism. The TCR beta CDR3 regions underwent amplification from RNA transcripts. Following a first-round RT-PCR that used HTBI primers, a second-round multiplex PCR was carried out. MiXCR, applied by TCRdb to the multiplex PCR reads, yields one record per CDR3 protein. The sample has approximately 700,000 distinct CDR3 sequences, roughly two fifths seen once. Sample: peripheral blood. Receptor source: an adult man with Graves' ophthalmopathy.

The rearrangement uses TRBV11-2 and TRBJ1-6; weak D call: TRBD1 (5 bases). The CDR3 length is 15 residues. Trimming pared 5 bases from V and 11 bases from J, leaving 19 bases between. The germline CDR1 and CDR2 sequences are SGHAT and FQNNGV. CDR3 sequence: CASSPLQGVGPPLHF. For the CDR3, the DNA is TGTGCCAGCAGCCCCCTGCAGGGCGTGGGACCACCCCTCCACTTT.

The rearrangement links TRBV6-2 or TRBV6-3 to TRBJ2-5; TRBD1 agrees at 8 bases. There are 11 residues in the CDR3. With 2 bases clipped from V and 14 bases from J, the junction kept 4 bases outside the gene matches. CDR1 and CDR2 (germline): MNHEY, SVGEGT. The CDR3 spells CASSYGTGSYF. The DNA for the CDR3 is TGTGCCAGCAGTTACGGGACAGGCTCCTACTTC.

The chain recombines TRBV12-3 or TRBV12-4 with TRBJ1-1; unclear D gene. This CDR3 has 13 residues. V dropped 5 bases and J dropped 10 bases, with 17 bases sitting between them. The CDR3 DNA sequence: TGTGCCAGCAGTCCGCCCGGAGCGCTGGGAGCTTTCTTT. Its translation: CASSPPGALGAFF.